This T cell receptor beta chain was recorded in a study of blood T cell repertoires in COVID-19. This table comes from immunoSEQ multiplex PCR, and its TCRdb copy is limited to in-frame clones, with some not included. Of about 230,000 clones in the sample, about 79% were seen once. Germline lookup yields CDR1 LNHDA and CDR2 SQIVND (reference sequence). The V and J ends lost 5 bases and 11 bases, in that order; junction bases with no gene match: 12. The CDR3 extends over 14 amino acids. Sequencing was done on a sample of peripheral blood. The source of this sequence is a man in his forties who had recovered from COVID-19. The chain uses TRBV19 and TRBJ1-1; 9 bases are a match to TRBD1. CDR3 amino acids: CASSLGTGTTGAFF. DNA for the CDR3: TGTGCCAGTAGTCTAGGGACAGGGACGACGGGGGCTTTCTTT.